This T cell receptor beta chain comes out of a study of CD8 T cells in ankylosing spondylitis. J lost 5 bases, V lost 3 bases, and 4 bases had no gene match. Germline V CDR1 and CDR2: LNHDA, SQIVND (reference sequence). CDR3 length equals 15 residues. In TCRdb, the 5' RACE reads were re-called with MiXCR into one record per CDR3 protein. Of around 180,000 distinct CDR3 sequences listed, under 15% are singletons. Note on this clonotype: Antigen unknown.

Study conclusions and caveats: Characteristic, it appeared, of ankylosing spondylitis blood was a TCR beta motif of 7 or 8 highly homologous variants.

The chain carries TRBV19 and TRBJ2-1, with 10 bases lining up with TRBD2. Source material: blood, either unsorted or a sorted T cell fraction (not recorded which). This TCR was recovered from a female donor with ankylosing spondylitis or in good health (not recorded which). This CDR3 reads CASSMRTSGDNEQFF. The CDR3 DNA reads TGTGCCAGTAGTATGAGGACTAGCGGAGACAATGAGCAGTTCTTC.